The clone carrying this T cell receptor (beta chain) has only a few counts. The antigen remains unidentified. Trimming took 6 bases from V and 5 from J, leaving 17 bases between them. CDR3 length: 14 residues. Germline CDR1 is MNHNS and CDR2 is SASEGT. This sample stems from a study of cytomegalovirus exposure and HLA in healthy donors. Healthy bone marrow donors made up the cohort. Findings and caveats of the study: Across donors, presence/absence analyses took sequencing depth to be roughly uniform. Versus the 666-donor mean, an Asian-associated ancestry cluster reportedly showed fewer N-insertions in a later analysis.

This PCR relied on a set of 60 Vbeta primers and 13 Jbeta primers. Clones were sequenced by immunoSEQ multiplex PCR, and TCRdb holds only the in-frame ones, with some missing. The profile shows fewer than 120,000 clones, approximately 80% of them singletons. Sequencing input: PBMCs. The chain is built from TRBV6-1 and TRBJ2-7; tentative D call: TRBD2 (6 bases). The sequence came from a woman aged 60 to 75 in good health and CMV-seropositive. CDR3: CASREVAGWNEQYF. CDR3 in DNA: TGTGCCAGCAGAGAGGTCGCGGGATGGAACGAGCAGTACTTC.